This TCR beta chain was identified in a study of identical twins. General study points: Conclusions were based on cross-sectional statistical analysis, without following the same donors.

TCRdb ran MiXCR on the 5' RACE reads and lists one entry per CDR3 protein. The repertoire holds hundreds of thousands of distinct CDR3 sequences, with around 5.7% as singletons. Germline assignment: CDR1 MDHEN and CDR2 SYDVKM. J lost 5 bases, V lost 7 bases, and 7 bases had no gene match. The CDR3 sequence is 15 residues long. This clonotype was counted many times. Its antigen is as yet unknown. The clonotype originates from a man aged 18 to 30 in good health. The chain has TRBV28 and TRBJ1-5, with TRBD1 matching 11 bases. The sample consisted of naive T cells sorted from blood. DNA of the CDR3: TGTGCCAGCAAGATTAGGACAGGGGGCTATCAGCCCCAGCATTTT. It encodes CASKIRTGGYQPQHF.